The present TCR beta chain was sequenced within a study of blood T cell repertoires in COVID-19. The wider study: Samples of COVID-19 (acute and convalescent) were obtained from the United States, Italy and Spain. From T cells, B-cell-depleted T cells, or PBMCs came the material, which was cDNA or gDNA.

CDR3 size: 13 residues. The V gene lost 6 bases and the J gene lost 4 bases, with 12 bases spanning the gap. In the study's own analysis: Estimates of nucleated cell counts were drawn from the amplification of reference gene primers. Profiling relied on immunoSEQ multiplex PCR, and the TCRdb table lists in-frame clones only, not all of them. Clone size and the V and J calls come from that table; the DNA yielded D and trimming. This sample has 150,000 or so clones, with roughly 83% found just once. V gene TRBV12-3 or TRBV12-4 combines with J gene TRBJ1-1, with no clear D. The origin of this receptor is an older woman with acute or convalescent COVID-19. Sequencing was done on a sample of peripheral blood. CDR3 sequence (DNA): TGTGCCAGCAGCCCGGGTTGGAGCACTGAAGCTTTCTTT. Amino acid sequence: CASSPGWSTEAFF.